This T cell receptor (beta chain) was identified in a study of cytomegalovirus exposure and HLA in healthy donors. General study findings and limits: The study put 150 to 200 TCR beta chains on its list as cytomegalovirus-associated.

Method: immunoSEQ multiplex PCR; TCRdb's copy keeps in-frame clones and lacks some. The sample carries approximately 300,000 clones, 70% to 90% recorded once. To note about this clone: Its antigen is not identified.

The CDR3 contains 17 residues. Germline lookup yields CDR1 MDHEN and CDR2 SYDVKM. J gave up 0 bases and V 9 bases, and 9 bases lay outside the gene matches. The source is a woman younger than 30 in good health and CMV-seronegative. This chain uses TRBV28 with TRBJ2-3, with 13 bases matching TRBD2. The sample comprised PBMCs. CDR3 bases: TGTGCCAGTTGGACTAGCGGGAGACCTTCTAGCACAGATACGCAGTATTTT. It is translated as CASWTSGRPSSTDTQYF.